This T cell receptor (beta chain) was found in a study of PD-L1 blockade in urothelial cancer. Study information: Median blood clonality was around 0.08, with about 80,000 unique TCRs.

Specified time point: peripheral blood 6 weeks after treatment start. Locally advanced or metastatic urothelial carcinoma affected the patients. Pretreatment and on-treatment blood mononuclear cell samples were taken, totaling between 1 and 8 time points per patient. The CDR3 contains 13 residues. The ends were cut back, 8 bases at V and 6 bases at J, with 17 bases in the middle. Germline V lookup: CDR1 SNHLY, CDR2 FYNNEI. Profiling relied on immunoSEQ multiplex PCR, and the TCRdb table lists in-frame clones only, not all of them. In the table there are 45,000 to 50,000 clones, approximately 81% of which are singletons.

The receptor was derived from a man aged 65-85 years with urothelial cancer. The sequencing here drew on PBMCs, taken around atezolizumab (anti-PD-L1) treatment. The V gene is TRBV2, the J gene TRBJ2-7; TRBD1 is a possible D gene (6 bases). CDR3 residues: CASQGYRVGEQYF. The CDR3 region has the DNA TGTGCCAGCCAGGGATACAGGGTTGGCGAGCAGTACTTC.